This TCR beta chain stems from a study of T cells in Graves' hyperthyroidism and ophthalmopathy. General observations from the study: Most thyroid clonotypes expanded above 0.001 appeared in blood too.

This clonotype was observed a few times. Its target is unknown. Germline is not matched at one junction end, which may reflect a read error. RNA transcripts gave rise to amplified TCR beta CDR3 regions. The TCR CDR3 first-round RT-PCR relied on the HTBI primer set. TCRdb re-derived calls from the multiplex PCR reads in MiXCR, one entry per CDR3 protein. The repertoire holds more than 450,000 distinct CDR3 sequences, nearly 20% seen once, with roughly 44% in the top ten. The CDR3 totals 12 residues. Germline V gene data show CDR1 as SGHVS and CDR2 as FQNEAQ. Specimen: blood. The V and J genes are TRBV7-8 and TRBJ1-6, with unresolved D. This receptor was obtained from a middle-aged man with Graves' ophthalmopathy. The DNA for the CDR3 is TGTGCCAGCAGCTTACCGAATTCACCCCCCCACTTT. Residues: CASSLPNSPPHF. Variable domain in full (rest from reference TRBV7-8 and TRBJ1-6): GAGVSQSPRYKVAKRGQDVALRCDPISGHVSLFWYQQALGQGPEFLTYFQNEAQLDKSGLPSDRFFAERPEGSVSTLKIQRTQQEDSAVYLCASSLPNSPPHFGNGTRLTVT.